The clone carrying this T cell receptor beta chain showed up just once. The data stem from a study of blood T cell repertoires in COVID-19. Study context: Sites across the United States, Italy and Spain contributed samples from acute and convalescent COVID-19. The cDNA or gDNA used as material had been derived from T cells, B-cell-depleted T cells, or PBMCs.

Original handling: Using reference gene primer amplification, nucleated cell counts were estimated. Assay: immunoSEQ multiplex PCR; the TCRdb copy retains only in-frame clones and omits some. That table supplies the V and J calls and clone size; D and trimming were determined from the DNA. The data contain about 140,000 clones, approximately 88% of them singletons. The CDR3 is 17 amino acids. Germline CDR1 LNHDA, CDR2 SQIVND (reference sequence). V lost 5 bases and J lost 12, with 31 bases in between. Sequenced input: peripheral blood. The TCR comes from a man between 70 and 80 years old with acute or convalescent COVID-19. This rearrangement joins TRBV19 to TRBJ1-2; no clear D. Here the CDR3 reads CASSYGGVIGGWLLHTF. The CDR3 DNA reads TGTGCCAGTAGTTACGGAGGAGTCATTGGTGGTTGGCTACTACACACCTTC. The whole variable domain, remainder taken from reference TRBV19 and TRBJ1-2, is DGGITQSPKYLFRKEGQNVTLSCEQNLNHDAMYWYRQDPGQGLRLIYYSQIVNDFQKGDIAEGYSVSREKKESFPLTVTSAQKNPTAFYLCASSYGGVIGGWLLHTFGSGTRLTVV.